The entry below gives a single TCR beta chain sequence along with its context. Its antigen has not been determined. No per-base quality is available; no much larger clone lies one base away. TCRbeta CDR3 regions were amplified from genomic DNA by means of the immunoSEQ Assay, a bias-controlled multiplex PCR. On the study's bioinformatics: Nucleated cell counts per sample were estimated from amplification of reference gene primers within the assay. Sequence reads were collapsed and filtered to measure the absolute abundance of every unique TCRbeta CDR3 rearrangement. For each sample, productive Simpson clonality was calculated as the square root of Simpson's diversity index across productive rearrangements. TCRdb carries this immuneACCESS record with in-frame sequences only. Its versions omit some clonotypes, under half of them owing to an unresolved V gene in the studies checked, with the rest unexplained. V and J calls and clone size are as listed in that table; D and trimming were resolved from the DNA. This sample comprises tens of thousands of clones, approximately 86% of them detected only once. Roughly 3.7% of the sample rests with the top ten.

These data come from a study of blood T cell repertoires in COVID-19 (dated by TCRdb to about 2020). The study in broad terms: Collaborator samples came from the United States, Italy and Spain and covered acute and convalescent phases of COVID-19. The material from the prospective study consisted of cDNA or gDNA derived from T cells, B-cell-depleted T cells, or PBMCs. The dataset comprised deeply sampled blood TCRbeta repertoires from subjects exposed to, actively infected with, or recovered from COVID-19. The repertoires were released in a freely available public database intended as a resource for research on the immune response to SARS-CoV-2. The samples were drawn from two sources: the first 160 participants of the ongoing ImmuneRACE study, and over 950 subjects contributed by 6 global collaborators. The sample metadata nearly always contained a de-identified subject ID, COVID-19 status, age in years and sex. Where available, HLA class I and class II types were obtained from metadata supplied by the sample provider rather than from assay-based typing. What the study reported, not specific to this receptor: The amount of clinical and demographic metadata varied by source and participant and was provided uncurated.

Collaborating institutions collected whole blood in K2EDTA tubes following their own protocols. For TCRbeta analysis, collaborators shipped samples as frozen whole blood, isolated PBMCs, or DNA extracted from either of those sample types. The CDR3 holds 15 amino acids from the cysteine to the phenylalanine. The entry retains the CDR3 DNA only, 45 bases that are in frame from base 1. The CDR1 and CDR2 encoded by the germline V gene are ENHRY and SYGVKD. V is cut back by 2 bases and J by 2 bases, with 4 bases in the junction unmatched. The specimen sequenced was peripheral blood. This clonotype was sampled from a man in his fifties with acute or convalescent COVID-19. The rearrangement combines TRBV10-3 with TRBJ2-7, and 9 junction bases match TRBD2. The sequenced DNA: TGTGCCATCAGTGAGCATGCGGGGGGGGCCTACGAGCAGTACTTC. It is translated as CAISEHAGGAYEQYF.